A selection of T cell receptor beta chains follows, all from one sample in a study of technical replicates of blood from a few donors. The table came from immunoSEQ multiplex PCR; TCRdb's copy has only in-frame clones and leaves some out. The sample shows 70,000 or so clones, about 87% of them seen only once. Material: PBMCs. The source of these receptors is a human donor in good health. Some clones in this sample may be carry-over from other donors' samples. Both conserved end residues are part of each CDR3. Each record gives: V gene, D gene, clone size, J gene, CDR3 protein, CDR3 DNA. The D gene is left open where the match is weak. Clone size appears in some rows only: once, few, many, or a class for an expanded clone.

>TRBV7-8|TRBD2|NA|TRBJ2-2
CASSSAGGLTGELFF
TGTGCCAGCAGCTCGGCGGGGGGCCTCACCGGGGAGCTGTTTTTT
>TRBV5-4|NA|NA|TRBJ2-7
CASSLGYRYEQYF
TGTGCCAGCAGCTTGGGCTACCGCTACGAGCAGTACTTC
>TRBV30|TRBD1|once|TRBJ1-2
CAWSDRDRGRLDYGYTF
TGTGCCTGGAGTGACCGGGACAGGGGACGGTTGGACTATGGCTACACCTTC
>TRBV11-2|NA|NA|TRBJ2-3
CASSQGWTTVEYF
TGTGCCAGCAGCCAAGGGTGGACTACCGTCGAGTATTTT
>TRBV5-1|NA|NA|TRBJ2-1
CASTIIPGVTSNEQFF
TGCGCCAGCACCATTATCCCGGGAGTAACCTCCAATGAGCAGTTCTTC
>TRBV7-2|NA|NA|TRBJ1-2
CASSVVQGSHYGYTF
TGTGCCAGCAGCGTAGTTCAGGGATCTCACTATGGCTACACCTTC
>TRBV7-9|TRBD1|NA|TRBJ2-4
CASSLITGESNIQYF
TGTGCCAGCAGCTTAATCACAGGGGAGTCCAACATTCAGTACTTC
>TRBV5-1|NA|NA|TRBJ1-4
CASSFDIATNEKLFF
TGCGCCAGCAGTTTTGACATAGCAACTAATGAAAAACTGTTTTTT
>TRBV4-2|TRBD2|NA|TRBJ2-3
CASSQDMAGVADTQYF
TGTGCCAGCAGCCAAGATATGGCGGGGGTAGCAGATACGCAGTATTTT
>TRBV12-5|TRBD1|NA|TRBJ1-3
CASGADRAVTIYF
TGTGCTAGTGGTGCGGACAGGGCAGTCACCATATATTTT
>TRBV12-5|NA|NA|TRBJ2-1
CASGYQGTEQFF
TGTGCTAGTGGTTACCAGGGGACTGAGCAGTTCTTC
>TRBV7-8|TRBD1|NA|TRBJ1-4
CASSHRAGGTGHEKLFF
TGTGCCAGCAGCCACCGAGCCGGTGGGACAGGGCATGAAAAACTGTTTTTT
>TRBV7-9|TRBD1|NA|TRBJ1-3
CASSSERDRGYFGNTIYF
TGTGCCAGCAGCTCGGAACGGGACAGGGGATATTTTGGAAACACCATATATTTT
>TRBV10-3|TRBD2|NA|TRBJ2-1
CAISDSASGSPNEQFF
TGTGCCATCAGTGATTCGGCTAGCGGGAGCCCTAATGAGCAGTTCTTC
>TRBV9|NA|NA|TRBJ1-1
CASSVGPGGEAFF
TGTGCCAGCAGCGTCGGTCCGGGAGGGGAGGCTTTCTTT
>TRBV6-1|TRBD1|NA|TRBJ2-7
CASSETGGATYEQYF
TGTGCCAGCAGTGAGACAGGGGGCGCAACCTACGAGCAGTACTTC
>TRBV4-3|TRBD2|NA|TRBJ2-3
CASSQGISGKGTDTQYF
TGCGCCAGCAGCCAAGGAATTAGCGGGAAGGGCACAGATACGCAGTATTTT
>TRBV2|NA|NA|TRBJ1-5
CASSAGRILHNQPQHF
TGTGCCAGCAGCGCCGGCAGGATCTTACACAATCAGCCCCAGCATTTT
>TRBV7-9|TRBD1|NA|TRBJ1-3
CASSLVWTGGWNTIYF
TGTGCCAGCAGCTTAGTCTGGACAGGGGGTTGGAACACCATATATTTT
>TRBV12-5|TRBD1|NA|TRBJ2-7
CASGFWGLGQGNEQYF
TGTGCTAGTGGTTTCTGGGGGCTAGGACAGGGTAACGAGCAGTACTTC
>TRBV7-8|TRBD2|NA|TRBJ2-1
CASSLRASGAFYNEQFF
TGTGCCAGCAGCTTAAGGGCCAGCGGGGCCTTTTACAATGAGCAGTTCTTC
>TRBV6-5|NA|NA|TRBJ1-5
CASSYSIEERQPQHF
TGTGCCAGCAGTTACTCGATTGAGGAGCGTCAGCCCCAGCATTTT
>TRBV30|NA|NA|TRBJ2-2
CAWRGWRALGFGNTGELFF
TGTGCCTGGAGGGGTTGGAGGGCCTTAGGTTTTGGTAACACCGGGGAGCTGTTTTTT
>TRBV6-5|TRBD1|once|TRBJ1-6
CASRRTGRWSPLHF
TGTGCCAGCCGACGGACAGGGCGTTGGTCACCCCTCCACTTT
>TRBV27|NA|once|TRBJ1-5
CASSPRGGFGNQPQHF
TGTGCCAGCAGTCCTAGGGGGGGATTTGGCAATCAGCCCCAGCATTTT
>TRBV29-1|TRBD1|NA|TRBJ1-2
CSVEDRRQGDGYTF
TGCAGCGTTGAAGATCGGAGGCAGGGGGATGGCTACACCTTC
>TRBV6-1|TRBD1|NA|TRBJ1-5
CASSAPGQGASQPQHF
TGTGCCAGCAGTGCACCGGGACAGGGGGCGTCTCAGCCCCAGCATTTT
>TRBV7-8|NA|NA|TRBJ2-3
CASSLVPADTQYF
TGTGCCAGCAGCTTAGTACCGGCAGATACGCAGTATTTT
>TRBV7-2|NA|NA|TRBJ2-3
CASSPISAYGTDTQYF
TGTGCCAGCAGCCCCATATCTGCCTACGGCACAGATACGCAGTATTTT
>TRBV7-8|NA|NA|TRBJ1-6
CASSDNRAPYNSPLHF
TGTGCCAGCAGCGACAACAGGGCCCCCTATAATTCACCCCTCCACTTT
>TRBV5-1|NA|NA|TRBJ2-3
CASSSFPPTTTSTDTQYF
TGCGCCAGCAGCTCTTTCCCGCCGACTACCACTAGCACAGATACGCAGTATTTT
>TRBV7-9|NA|NA|TRBJ2-3
CASSLGGRSTDTQYF
TGTGCCAGCAGCTTAGGAGGGAGAAGTACAGATACGCAGTATTTT
>TRBV6-6|TRBD2|NA|TRBJ2-7
CASSPPGLASYEQYF
TGTGCCAGCAGCCCACCGGGACTAGCTTCATACGAGCAGTACTTC
>TRBV5-1|NA|NA|TRBJ1-1
CASSLTDSLAFF
TGCGCCAGCAGCTTAACAGATTCGTTGGCTTTCTTT